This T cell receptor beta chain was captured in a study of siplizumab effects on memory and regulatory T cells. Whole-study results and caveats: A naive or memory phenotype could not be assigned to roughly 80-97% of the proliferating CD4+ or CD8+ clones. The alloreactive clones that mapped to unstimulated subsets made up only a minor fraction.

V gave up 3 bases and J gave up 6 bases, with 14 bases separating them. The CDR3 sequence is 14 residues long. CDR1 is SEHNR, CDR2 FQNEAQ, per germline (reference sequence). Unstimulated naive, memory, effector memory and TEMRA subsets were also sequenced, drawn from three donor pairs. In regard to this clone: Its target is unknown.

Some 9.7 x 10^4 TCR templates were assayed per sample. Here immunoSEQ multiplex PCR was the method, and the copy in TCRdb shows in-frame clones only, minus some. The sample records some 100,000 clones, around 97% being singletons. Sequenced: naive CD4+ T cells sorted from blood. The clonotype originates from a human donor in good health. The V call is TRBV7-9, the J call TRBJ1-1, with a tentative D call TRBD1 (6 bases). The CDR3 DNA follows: TGTGCCAGCAGCTTGTTAGGGGGGGTTCCTGAAGCTTTCTTT. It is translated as CASSLLGGVPEAFF.